This T cell receptor beta chain derives from a study of cytomegalovirus exposure and HLA in healthy donors. Notes on this clone: Its matching antigen is unknown.

Among the roughly 120 subjects of the validation cohort, separate from the approximately 700-subject first cohort, were the donors. Study observations and caveats: Rare TCR sequences dominated, though some public TCRs recurred in many donors. A few chains tied to CMV proved CMV antigen-specific in vitro.

This table comes from immunoSEQ multiplex PCR, and its TCRdb copy is limited to in-frame clones, with some not included. The profile shows around 70,000 clones, around 95% of them singletons. This receptor was identified in a woman aged 18-30 years in good health and CMV-seropositive. Sequencing used PBMCs.

CDR3 sequence reads: CASSLASGSTAEQYF. The CDR3 DNA reads TGCGCCAGCAGCTTGGCCAGCGGGAGTACAGCCGAGCAGTACTTC. The rearrangement links TRBV5-1 to TRBJ2-7; 8 bases fit TRBD2. V lost 0 bases to trimming and J lost 6 bases; unmatched junction nucleotides: 8. CDR3 length: 15 residues. Germline V gives CDR1 SGHRS, CDR2 YFSETQ.